These T cell receptor beta chains were read from a single sample in a study of siplizumab effects on memory and regulatory T cells. TCRdb keeps only in-frame clones here, not all; method: immunoSEQ multiplex PCR. The sample includes about 100,000 clones, 94% of them seen just once. The material sequenced was Tregs sorted from blood. The origin of the receptors is a human donor in good health. CDR3s include the opening cysteine and the closing phenylalanine or tryptophan.

J gene: TRBJ2-7
V gene: TRBV14
CDR3 protein: CASSQLRGLGIYEQYF

J gene: TRBJ2-1
V gene: TRBV20-1
CDR3 protein: CSASNYNEQFF

J gene: TRBJ2-7
V gene: TRBV5-1
CDR3 protein: CASSLGGDRLYEQYF

J gene: TRBJ2-7
V gene: TRBV29-1
CDR3 protein: CSVRLNDYEQYF

J gene: TRBJ2-7
V gene: TRBV27
CDR3 protein: CASGTVRSYEQYF

J gene: TRBJ1-2
V gene: TRBV28
CDR3 protein: CASSLSGWRGYTF

J gene: TRBJ2-7
V gene: TRBV7-2
CDR3 protein: CASSSKGTRGPYEQYF

J gene: TRBJ2-7
V gene: TRBV29-1
CDR3 protein: CSGFGGAGGAYEQYF

J gene: TRBJ2-5
V gene: TRBV19
CDR3 protein: CASRPRGTETQYF

J gene: TRBJ2-3
V gene: TRBV7-8
CDR3 protein: CASSPYRGTGISDTQYF

J gene: TRBJ1-1
V gene: TRBV5-1
CDR3 protein: CASSSGNTEAFF

J gene: TRBJ2-3
V gene: TRBV5-1
CDR3 protein: CASSFIGGQPDTQYF

J gene: TRBJ2-7
V gene: TRBV10-3
CDR3 protein: CAISRQGPYEQYF

J gene: TRBJ2-2
V gene: TRBV7-9
CDR3 protein: CASSLRLSGNPGGELFF

J gene: TRBJ2-2
V gene: TRBV7-2
CDR3 protein: CASSSPYGELFF

J gene: TRBJ2-3
V gene: TRBV6-6
CDR3 protein: CASGTASTDTQYF

J gene: TRBJ2-3
V gene: TRBV18
CDR3 protein: CASSPGATQYF

J gene: TRBJ2-7
V gene: TRBV10-1
CDR3 protein: CASSELDRAHEQYF

J gene: TRBJ1-1
V gene: TRBV5-1
CDR3 protein: CASSTEHRGHTEAFF

J gene: TRBJ2-1
V gene: TRBV5-1
CDR3 protein: CASSPHVGLAGRNEQFF

J gene: TRBJ2-7
V gene: TRBV2
CDR3 protein: CASRTRTGAYEQYF

J gene: TRBJ1-1
V gene: TRBV28
CDR3 protein: CASRHARGWTEAFF

J gene: TRBJ1-5
V gene: TRBV10-3
CDR3 protein: CAISEGAGNRPQHF

J gene: TRBJ2-1
V gene: TRBV5-4
CDR3 protein: CASSKTSAYNEQFF

J gene: TRBJ1-2
V gene: TRBV6-6
CDR3 protein: CASSYYSQGTPWDYTF

J gene: TRBJ1-5
V gene: TRBV9
CDR3 protein: CASSVGSGYQPQHF

J gene: TRBJ2-1
V gene: TRBV7-9
CDR3 protein: CASSLARTSGTYLADEQFF

J gene: TRBJ1-2
V gene: TRBV14
CDR3 protein: CASSQLQGYGYTF

J gene: TRBJ1-5
V gene: TRBV27
CDR3 protein: CASSLSGISNQPQHF

J gene: TRBJ2-5
V gene: TRBV7-9
CDR3 protein: CASSRRIAGGIVETQYF

J gene: TRBJ1-2
V gene: TRBV28
CDR3 protein: CASTGQLYGYTF

J gene: TRBJ1-1
V gene: TRBV27
CDR3 protein: CTSSPFTGGKTEAFF

J gene: TRBJ1-1
V gene: TRBV6-5
CDR3 protein: CASSYVPVTNTEAFF

J gene: TRBJ2-3
V gene: TRBV4-1
CDR3 protein: CASSRGLAGGDTQYF

J gene: TRBJ2-7
V gene: TRBV29-1
CDR3 protein: CSVTRGTGGVLQYF

J gene: TRBJ2-5
V gene: TRBV9
CDR3 protein: CASSVRGLRTGKETQYF

J gene: TRBJ2-1
V gene: TRBV25-1
CDR3 protein: CASSALGVSYNEQFF

J gene: TRBJ2-2
V gene: TRBV6-1
CDR3 protein: CASSEAPGTFSGELFF

J gene: TRBJ1-5
V gene: TRBV6-1
CDR3 protein: CASRRDSQPQHF

J gene: TRBJ1-1
V gene: TRBV5-1
CDR3 protein: CASSTVASAEAFF

J gene: .
V gene: TRBV5-8
CDR3 protein: CASSAPGTYEQYF

J gene: TRBJ1-3
V gene: TRBV5-1
CDR3 protein: CASSFGTEGNTIYF

J gene: TRBJ1-4
V gene: TRBV14
CDR3 protein: CASSQGIQGYEKLFF